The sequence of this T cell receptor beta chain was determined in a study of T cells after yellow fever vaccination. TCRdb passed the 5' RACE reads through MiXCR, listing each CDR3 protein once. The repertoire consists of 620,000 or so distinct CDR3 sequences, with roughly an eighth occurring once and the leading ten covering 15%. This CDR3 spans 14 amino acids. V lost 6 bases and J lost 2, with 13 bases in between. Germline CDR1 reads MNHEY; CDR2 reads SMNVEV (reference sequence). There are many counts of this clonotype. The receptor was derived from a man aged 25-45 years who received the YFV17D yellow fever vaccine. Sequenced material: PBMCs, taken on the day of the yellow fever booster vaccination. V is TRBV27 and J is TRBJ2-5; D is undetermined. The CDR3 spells CASSSFGLQETQYF. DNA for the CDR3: TGTGCCAGCAGCTCGTTTGGGTTACAAGAGACCCAGTACTTC.